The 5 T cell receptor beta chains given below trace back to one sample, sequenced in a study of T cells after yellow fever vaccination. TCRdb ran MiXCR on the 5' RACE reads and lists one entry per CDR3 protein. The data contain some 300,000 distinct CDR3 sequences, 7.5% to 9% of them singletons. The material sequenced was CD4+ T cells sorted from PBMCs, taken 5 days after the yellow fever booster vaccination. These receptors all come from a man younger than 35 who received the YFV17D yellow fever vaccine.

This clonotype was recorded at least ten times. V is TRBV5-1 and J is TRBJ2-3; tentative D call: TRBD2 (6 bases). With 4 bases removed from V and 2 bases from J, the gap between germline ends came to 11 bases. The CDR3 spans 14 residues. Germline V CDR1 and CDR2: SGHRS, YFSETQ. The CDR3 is CASSIGLPTDTQYF. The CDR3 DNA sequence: TGCGCCAGCAGCATCGGACTACCCACAGATACGCAGTATTTT.

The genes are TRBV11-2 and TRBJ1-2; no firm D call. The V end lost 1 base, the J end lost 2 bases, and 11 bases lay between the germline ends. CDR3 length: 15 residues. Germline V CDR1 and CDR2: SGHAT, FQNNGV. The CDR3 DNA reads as TGTGCCAGCAGCTTAGCAACCGGGATAAACTATGGCTACACCTTC. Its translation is CASSLATGINYGYTF.

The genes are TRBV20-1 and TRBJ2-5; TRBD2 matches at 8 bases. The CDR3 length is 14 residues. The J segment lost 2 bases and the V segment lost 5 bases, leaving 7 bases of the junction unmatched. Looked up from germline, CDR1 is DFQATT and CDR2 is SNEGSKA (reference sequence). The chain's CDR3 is CSAPPGGPQETQYF. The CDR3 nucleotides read TGCAGTGCTCCTCCGGGGGGGCCGCAAGAGACCCAGTACTTC.

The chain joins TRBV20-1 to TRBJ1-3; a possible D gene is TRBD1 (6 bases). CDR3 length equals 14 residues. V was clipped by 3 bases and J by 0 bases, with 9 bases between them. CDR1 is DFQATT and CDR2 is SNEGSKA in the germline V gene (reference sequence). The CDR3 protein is CSARDSSSGNTIYF. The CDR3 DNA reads TGCAGTGCTAGGGACAGTTCCTCTGGAAACACCATATATTTT.

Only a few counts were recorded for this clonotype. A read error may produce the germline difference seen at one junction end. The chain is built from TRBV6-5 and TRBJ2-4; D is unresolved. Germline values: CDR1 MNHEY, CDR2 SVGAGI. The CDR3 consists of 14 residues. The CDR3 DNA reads TGTGCCAGCAGTTACAGGAGAGCCCAAAACATTCAGTACTTC. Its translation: CASSYRRAQNIQYF.